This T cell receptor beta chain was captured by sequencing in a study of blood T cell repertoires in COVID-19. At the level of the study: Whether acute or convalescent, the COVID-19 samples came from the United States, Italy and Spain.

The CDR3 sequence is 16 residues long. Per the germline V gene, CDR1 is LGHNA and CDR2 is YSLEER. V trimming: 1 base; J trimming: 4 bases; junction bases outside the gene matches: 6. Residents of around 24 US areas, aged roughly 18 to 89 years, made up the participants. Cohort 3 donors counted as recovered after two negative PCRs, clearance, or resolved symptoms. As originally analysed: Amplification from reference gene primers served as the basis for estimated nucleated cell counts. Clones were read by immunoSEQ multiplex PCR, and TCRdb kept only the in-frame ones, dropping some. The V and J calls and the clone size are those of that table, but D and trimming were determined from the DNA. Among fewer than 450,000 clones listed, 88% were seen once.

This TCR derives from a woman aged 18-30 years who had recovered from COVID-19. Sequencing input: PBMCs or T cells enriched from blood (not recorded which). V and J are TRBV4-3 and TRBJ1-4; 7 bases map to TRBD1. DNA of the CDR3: TGCGCCAGCAGCCAAGGAAGGGGGCTGGGTAATGAAAAACTGTTTTTT. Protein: CASSQGRGLGNEKLFF.